These 5 T cell receptor beta chains were all obtained from the same sample, sequenced in a study of control samples from healthy donors and cancer patients (dated by TCRdb to the early 2020s). Library preparation used the immunoSEQ multiplex PCR assay. The source is immuneACCESS, and TCRdb retained only in-frame sequences with V and J called. Part of the clones is not carried over; for the studies checked, unresolved V genes explain less than half of this, and the remainder is unexplained. The sample table lists 97,000 or so clones, 90% to 95% of them with a count of one. Of the sample, over 2% is held by the ten largest clones. Sequenced sample: blood. The receptors originated from a young woman in good health.

V is TRBV2 and J is TRBJ1-3; D remains unclear. The CDR3 is made up of 15 amino acids. Trimming removed 3 bases from V and 0 bases from J, with 9 bases in between. From germline, CDR1 is SNHLY and CDR2 FYNNEI. In DNA form, the CDR3 reads TGTGCCAGCAGTGAGGTCCGGAGCTCTGGAAACACCATATATTTT. Translated: CASSEVRSSGNTIYF.

CDR3: CASSLDRTGLGSRNYEQYF. For the CDR3, the DNA is TGTGCCAGCAGCTTAGATCGGACAGGCCTTGGGTCCCGAAACTACGAGCAGTACTTC. J is TRBJ2-7 and V is TRBV11-3, with 7 bases that match TRBD1. This CDR3 has 19 residues. The germline V gene encodes CDR1 SGHNT and CDR2 YENEEA. The V segment lost 0 bases and the J segment 3 bases; nucleotides outside the gene matches: 17.

This clone was counted once. V is TRBV3-1 (or the pseudogene TRBV3-2) and J is TRBJ2-7, with 8 positions matching TRBD2. From germline, CDR1 is LGHDT and CDR2 YNNKEL (reference sequence). V trimming: 1 base; J trimming: 5 bases; junction bases outside the gene matches: 1. The CDR3 runs 13 residues. The DNA of the CDR3 is TGTGCCAGCAGCCAAGCGGGGGGGCACGAGCAGTACTTC. It is translated as CASSQAGGHEQYF.

This chain links TRBV6-2 or TRBV6-3 with TRBJ1-4, with 7 nucleotides matching TRBD1. Trimming cost V 2 bases and J 4 bases; bases outside gene matches: 4. Germline CDR1 MNHEY, CDR2 SVGEGT. The CDR3 length is 15 residues. CDR3 nucleotides: TGTGCCAGCAGTTACACAGGGGATGGTAATGAAAAACTGTTTTTT. This gives the protein CASSYTGDGNEKLFF.

V is TRBV20-1 and J is TRBJ2-5; D gene unclear. Germline V gene sequence: CDR1 DFQATT, CDR2 SNEGSKA (reference sequence). The CDR3 is 11 amino acids. V lost 0 bases and J 5 bases, leaving 4 bases between the germline ends. This CDR3 reads CSAREGETQYF. The DNA for the CDR3 is TGCAGTGCTAGAGAGGGTGAGACCCAGTACTTC.